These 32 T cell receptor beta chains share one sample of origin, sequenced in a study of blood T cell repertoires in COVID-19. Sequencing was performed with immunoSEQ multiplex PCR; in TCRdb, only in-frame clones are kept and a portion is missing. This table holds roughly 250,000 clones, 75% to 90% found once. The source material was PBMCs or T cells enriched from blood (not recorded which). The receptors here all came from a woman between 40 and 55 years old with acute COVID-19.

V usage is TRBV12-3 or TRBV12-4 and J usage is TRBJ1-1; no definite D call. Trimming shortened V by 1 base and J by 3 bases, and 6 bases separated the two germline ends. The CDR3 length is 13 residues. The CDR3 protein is CASSLVEDTEAFF. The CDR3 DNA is TGTGCCAGCAGTTTAGTGGAGGACACTGAAGCTTTCTTT.

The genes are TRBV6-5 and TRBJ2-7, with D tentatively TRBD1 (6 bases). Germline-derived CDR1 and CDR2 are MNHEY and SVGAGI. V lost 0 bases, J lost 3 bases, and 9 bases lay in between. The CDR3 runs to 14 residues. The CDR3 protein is CASSYSTGFYEQYF. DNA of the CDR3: TGTGCCAGCAGTTACTCGACAGGATTCTACGAGCAGTACTTC.

Here the CDR3 reads CASSLDRGYSYGYTF. CDR3 DNA sequence: TGTGCCAGCAGCTTAGATCGGGGGTACTCCTATGGCTACACCTTC. This chain uses TRBV11-3 with TRBJ1-2, with D perhaps matching TRBD1 (5 bases). Deletions cut 0 bases from V and 4 bases from J, with 12 bases between. This CDR3 spans 15 amino acids. CDR1 is SGHNT and CDR2 is YENEEA in the germline V gene.

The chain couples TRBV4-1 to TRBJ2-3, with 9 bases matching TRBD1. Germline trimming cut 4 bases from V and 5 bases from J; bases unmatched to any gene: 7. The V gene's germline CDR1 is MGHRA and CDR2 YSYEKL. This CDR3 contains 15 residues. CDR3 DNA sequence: TGCGCCAGCAGCCGAGGGACAGGGAATCGAGATACGCAGTATTTT. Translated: CASSRGTGNRDTQYF.

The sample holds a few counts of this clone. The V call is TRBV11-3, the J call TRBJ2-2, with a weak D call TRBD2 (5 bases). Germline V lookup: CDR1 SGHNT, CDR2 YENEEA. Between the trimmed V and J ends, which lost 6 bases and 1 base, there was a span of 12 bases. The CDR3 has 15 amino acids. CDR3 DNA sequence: TGTGCCAGCAGTTTATCAGCGGTGAACACCGGGGAGCTGTTTTTT. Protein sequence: CASSLSAVNTGELFF.

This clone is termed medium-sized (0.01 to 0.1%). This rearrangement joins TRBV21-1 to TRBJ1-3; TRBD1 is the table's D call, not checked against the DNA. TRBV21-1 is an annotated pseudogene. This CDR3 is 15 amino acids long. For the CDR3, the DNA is TGTGCCAGCAGCAAAGGCAGGGGGGAAGGAAACACCATATATTTT. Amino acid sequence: CASSKGRGEGNTIYF.

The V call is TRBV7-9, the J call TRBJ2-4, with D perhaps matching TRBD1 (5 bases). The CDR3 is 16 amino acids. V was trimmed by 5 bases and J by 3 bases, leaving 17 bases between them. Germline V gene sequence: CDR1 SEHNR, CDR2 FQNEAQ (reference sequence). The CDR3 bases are TGTGCCAGCAGCCCCAGCTGGACCAGGGACAAAAACATTCAGTACTTC. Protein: CASSPSWTRDKNIQYF.

The chain's CDR3 is CASSLGGLAGVQETQYF. CDR3 DNA sequence: TGTGCCAGCAGCTTGGGAGGACTAGCGGGAGTCCAAGAGACCCAGTACTTC. The chain joins TRBV7-9 to TRBJ2-5; 13 bases match TRBD2. This CDR3 contains 17 residues. CDR1 SEHNR and CDR2 FQNEAQ come from the germline V gene (reference sequence). Unmatched junction bases numbered 5, after V lost 3 bases and J lost 1 base. The full variable domain, its missing parts supplied by reference TRBV7-9 and TRBJ2-5, is DTGVSQNPRHKITKRGQNVTFRCDPISEHNRLYWYRQTLGQGPEFLTYFQNEAQLEKSRLLSDRFSAERPKGSFSTLEIQRTEQGDSAMYLCASSLGGLAGVQETQYFGPGTRLLVL.

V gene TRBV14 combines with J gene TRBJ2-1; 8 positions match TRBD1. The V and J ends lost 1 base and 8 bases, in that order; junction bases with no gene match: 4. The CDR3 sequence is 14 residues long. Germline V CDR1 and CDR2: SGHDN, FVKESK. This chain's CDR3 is CASSQGTGRHEQFF. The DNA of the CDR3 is TGTGCCAGCAGCCAAGGGACAGGGCGGCATGAGCAGTTCTTC.

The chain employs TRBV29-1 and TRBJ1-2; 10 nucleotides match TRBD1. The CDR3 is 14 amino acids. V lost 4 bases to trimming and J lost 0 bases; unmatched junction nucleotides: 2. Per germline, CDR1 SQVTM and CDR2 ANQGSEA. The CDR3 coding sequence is TGCAGCGTTGTAGGACAGGGGGCTAACTATGGCTACACCTTC. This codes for CSVVGQGANYGYTF.

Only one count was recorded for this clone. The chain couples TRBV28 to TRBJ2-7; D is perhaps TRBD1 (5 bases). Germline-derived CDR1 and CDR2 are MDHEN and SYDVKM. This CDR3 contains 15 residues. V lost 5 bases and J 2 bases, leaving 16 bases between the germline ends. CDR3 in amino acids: CASSPTGGLTYEQYF. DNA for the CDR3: TGTGCCAGCAGTCCAACAGGTGGATTAACCTACGAGCAGTACTTC.

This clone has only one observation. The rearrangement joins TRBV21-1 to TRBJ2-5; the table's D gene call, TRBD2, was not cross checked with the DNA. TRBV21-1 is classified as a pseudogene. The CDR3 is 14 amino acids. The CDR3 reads CARPGLAGNETQYF. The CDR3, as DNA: TGTGCCAGACCGGGACTAGCGGGAAATGAGACCCAGTACTTC.

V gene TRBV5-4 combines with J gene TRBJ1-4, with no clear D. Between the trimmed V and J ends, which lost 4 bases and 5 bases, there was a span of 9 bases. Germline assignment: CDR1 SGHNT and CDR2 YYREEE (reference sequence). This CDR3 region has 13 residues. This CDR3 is CASSLGGNEKLFF. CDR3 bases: TGTGCCAGCAGCCTCGGAGGGAATGAAAAACTGTTTTTT.

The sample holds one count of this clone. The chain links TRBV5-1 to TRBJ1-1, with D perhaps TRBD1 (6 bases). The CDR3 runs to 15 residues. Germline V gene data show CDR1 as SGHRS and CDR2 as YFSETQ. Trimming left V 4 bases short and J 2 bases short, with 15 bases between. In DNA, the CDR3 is TGCGCCAGCAGCAGAACCGGGACAAAAAACACTGAAGCTTTCTTT. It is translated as CASSRTGTKNTEAFF.

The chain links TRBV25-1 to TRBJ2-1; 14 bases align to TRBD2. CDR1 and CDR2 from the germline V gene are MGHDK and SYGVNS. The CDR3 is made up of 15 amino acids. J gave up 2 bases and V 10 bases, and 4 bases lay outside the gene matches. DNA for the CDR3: TGTGCCACGTCGACTAGCGGGAGGGCCTACAATGAGCAGTTCTTC. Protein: CATSTSGRAYNEQFF.

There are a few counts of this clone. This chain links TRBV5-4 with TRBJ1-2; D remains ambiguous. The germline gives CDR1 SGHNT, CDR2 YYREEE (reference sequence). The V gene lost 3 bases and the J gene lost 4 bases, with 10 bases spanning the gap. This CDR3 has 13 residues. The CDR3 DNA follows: TGTGCCAGCAGCTCGGTCATTGGCTATGGCTACACCTTC. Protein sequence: CASSSVIGYGYTF.

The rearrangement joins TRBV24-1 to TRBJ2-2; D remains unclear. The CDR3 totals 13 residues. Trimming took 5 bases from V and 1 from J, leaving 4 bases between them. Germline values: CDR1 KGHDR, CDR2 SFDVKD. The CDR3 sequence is CATSVENTGELFF. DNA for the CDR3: TGTGCCACCAGTGTAGAGAACACCGGGGAGCTGTTTTTT.

Here the CDR3 DNA reads TGTGCCAGCACCAAGGAGGGAACTAATGAAAAACTGTTTTTT. Residues: CASTKEGTNEKLFF. This chain joins TRBV6-8 and TRBJ1-4; no clear D gene. The CDR3 consists of 14 residues. V was clipped by 7 bases and J by 1 base, with 10 bases between them. CDR1 and CDR2 from the germline V gene are MNHGY and SAAAGT.

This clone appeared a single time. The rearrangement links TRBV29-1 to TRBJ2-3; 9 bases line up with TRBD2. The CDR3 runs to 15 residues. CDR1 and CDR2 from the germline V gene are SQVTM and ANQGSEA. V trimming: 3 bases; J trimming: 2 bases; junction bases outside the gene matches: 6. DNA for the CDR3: TGCAGCGTTGAGGATAGCGGGAGTTACACAGATACGCAGTATTTT. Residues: CSVEDSGSYTDTQYF.

The CDR3 loop is CASSRRRGGRNEKLFF. In DNA form, the CDR3 reads TGTGCCAGCAGCCGCCGGAGGGGAGGGCGTAATGAAAAACTGTTTTTT. V gene TRBV5-4 combines with J gene TRBJ1-4; tentatively, D is TRBD1 (5 bases). The germline V and J ends were trimmed by 4 bases and 4 bases, with 17 bases remaining between them. The CDR3 is 16 amino acids. Germline V gene data show CDR1 as SGHNT and CDR2 as YYREEE (reference sequence).

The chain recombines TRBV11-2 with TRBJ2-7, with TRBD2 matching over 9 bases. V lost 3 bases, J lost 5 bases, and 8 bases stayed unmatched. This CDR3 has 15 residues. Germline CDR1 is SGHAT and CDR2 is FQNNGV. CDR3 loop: CASSLYSGSRNEQYF. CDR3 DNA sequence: TGTGCCAGCAGCTTGTATAGCGGGAGCAGAAACGAGCAGTACTTC.

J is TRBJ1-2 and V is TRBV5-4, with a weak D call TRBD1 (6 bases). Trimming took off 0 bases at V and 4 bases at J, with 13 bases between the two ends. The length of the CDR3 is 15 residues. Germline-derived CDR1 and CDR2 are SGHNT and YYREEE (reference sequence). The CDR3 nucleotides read TGTGCCAGCAGCTTGGCCCAGGGGTTAACCTATGGCTACACCTTC. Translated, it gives CASSLAQGLTYGYTF. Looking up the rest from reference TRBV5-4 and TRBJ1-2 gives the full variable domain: ETGVTQSPTHLIKTRGQQVTLRCSSQSGHNTVSWYQQALGQGPQFIFQYYREEENGRGNFPPRFSGLQFPNYSSELNVNALELDDSALYLCASSLAQGLTYGYTFGSGTRLTVV.

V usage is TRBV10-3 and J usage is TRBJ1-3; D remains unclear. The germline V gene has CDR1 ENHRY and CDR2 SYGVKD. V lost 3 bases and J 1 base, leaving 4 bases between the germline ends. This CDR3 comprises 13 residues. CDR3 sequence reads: CAISDQSGNTIYF. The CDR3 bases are TGTGCCATCAGTGACCAATCTGGAAACACCATATATTTT.

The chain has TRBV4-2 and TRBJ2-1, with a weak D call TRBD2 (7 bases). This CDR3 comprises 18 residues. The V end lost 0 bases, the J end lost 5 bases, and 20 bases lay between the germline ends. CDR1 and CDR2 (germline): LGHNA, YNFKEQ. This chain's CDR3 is CASSQDEGGGRVHNEQFF. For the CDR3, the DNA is TGTGCCAGCAGCCAAGATGAGGGGGGCGGGAGAGTTCACAATGAGCAGTTCTTC.

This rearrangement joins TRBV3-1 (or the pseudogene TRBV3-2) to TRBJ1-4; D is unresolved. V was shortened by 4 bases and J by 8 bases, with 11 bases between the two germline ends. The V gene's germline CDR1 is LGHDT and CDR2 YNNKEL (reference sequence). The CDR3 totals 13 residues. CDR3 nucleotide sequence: TGTGCCAGCAGCCTTAAGTCACGGGAAAAACTGTTTTTT. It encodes CASSLKSREKLFF.

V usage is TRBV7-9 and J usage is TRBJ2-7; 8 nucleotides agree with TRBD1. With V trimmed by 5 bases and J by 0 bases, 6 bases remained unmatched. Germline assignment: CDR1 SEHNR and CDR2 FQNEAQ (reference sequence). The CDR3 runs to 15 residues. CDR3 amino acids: CASSGGQGLSYEQYF. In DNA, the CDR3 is TGTGCCAGCAGCGGAGGACAGGGACTCTCCTACGAGCAGTACTTC. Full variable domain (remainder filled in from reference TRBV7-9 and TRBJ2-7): DTGVSQNPRHKITKRGQNVTFRCDPISEHNRLYWYRQTLGQGPEFLTYFQNEAQLEKSRLLSDRFSAERPKGSFSTLEIQRTEQGDSAMYLCASSGGQGLSYEQYFGPGTRLTVT.

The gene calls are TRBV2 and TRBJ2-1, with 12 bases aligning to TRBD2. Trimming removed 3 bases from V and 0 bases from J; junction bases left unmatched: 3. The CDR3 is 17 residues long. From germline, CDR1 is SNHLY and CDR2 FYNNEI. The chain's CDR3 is CASSDLAGGTSYNEQFF. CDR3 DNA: TGTGCCAGCAGTGATCTAGCGGGAGGGACCTCCTACAATGAGCAGTTCTTC.

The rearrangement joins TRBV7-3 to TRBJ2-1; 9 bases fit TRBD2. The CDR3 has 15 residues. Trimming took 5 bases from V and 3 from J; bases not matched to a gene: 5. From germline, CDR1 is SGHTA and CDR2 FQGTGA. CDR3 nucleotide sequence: TGTGCCAGCAGCCCGACTAGCGGCAGCTACAATGAGCAGTTCTTC. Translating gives CASSPTSGSYNEQFF.

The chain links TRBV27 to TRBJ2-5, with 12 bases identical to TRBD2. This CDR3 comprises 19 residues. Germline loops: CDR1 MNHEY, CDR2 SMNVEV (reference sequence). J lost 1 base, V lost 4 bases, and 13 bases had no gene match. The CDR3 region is CASSSYSPRLAGVQETQYF. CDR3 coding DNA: TGTGCCAGCAGTTCCTATTCGCCCAGACTAGCGGGAGTCCAAGAGACCCAGTACTTC.

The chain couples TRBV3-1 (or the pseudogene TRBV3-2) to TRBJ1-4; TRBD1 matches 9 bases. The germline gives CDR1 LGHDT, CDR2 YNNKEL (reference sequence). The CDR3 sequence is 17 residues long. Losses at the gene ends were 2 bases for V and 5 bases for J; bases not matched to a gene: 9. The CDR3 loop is CASSQPMGGTGNEKLFF. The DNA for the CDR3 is TGTGCCAGCAGCCAACCAATGGGGGGGACAGGGAATGAAAAACTGTTTTTT.

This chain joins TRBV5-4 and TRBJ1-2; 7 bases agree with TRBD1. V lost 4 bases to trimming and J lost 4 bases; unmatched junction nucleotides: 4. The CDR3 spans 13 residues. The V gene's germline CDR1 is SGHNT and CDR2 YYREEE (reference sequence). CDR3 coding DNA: TGTGCCAGCAGCGACAGGGTGGGCTATGGCTACACCTTC. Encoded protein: CASSDRVGYGYTF.

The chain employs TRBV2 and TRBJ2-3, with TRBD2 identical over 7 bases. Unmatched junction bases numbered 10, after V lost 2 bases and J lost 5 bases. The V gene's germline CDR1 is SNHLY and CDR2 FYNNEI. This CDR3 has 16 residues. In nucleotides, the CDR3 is TGTGCCAGCAGTGAATTCGGGCGGGAGTCTTTAGATACGCAGTATTTT. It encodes CASSEFGRESLDTQYF.